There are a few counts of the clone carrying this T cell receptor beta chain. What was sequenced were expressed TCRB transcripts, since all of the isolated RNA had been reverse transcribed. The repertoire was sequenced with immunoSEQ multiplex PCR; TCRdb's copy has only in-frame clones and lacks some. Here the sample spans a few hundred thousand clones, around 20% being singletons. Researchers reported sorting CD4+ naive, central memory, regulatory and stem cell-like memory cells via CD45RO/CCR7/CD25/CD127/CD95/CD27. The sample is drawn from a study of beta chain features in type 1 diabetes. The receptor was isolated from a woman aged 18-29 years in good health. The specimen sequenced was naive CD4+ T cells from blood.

The CDR3: CACTRLGGTQYF. The CDR3 DNA follows: TGTGCCTGCACAAGACTAGGTGGGACCCAGTACTTC. The V gene is TRBV30, the J gene TRBJ2-5, with TRBD2 as a possible D gene (6 bases). CDR3 length equals 12 residues. CDR1 and CDR2 from the germline V gene are GTSNPN and SVGIG (reference sequence). Trimming shortened V by 6 bases and J by 7 bases, and 15 bases separated the two germline ends.